This section outlines one T cell receptor (beta chain) sequence together with its context. This entry is derived from a study of blood T cell repertoires in COVID-19. Study-level background: Some COVID-19 samples were acute and others convalescent; all came from the United States, Italy and Spain. The cDNA or gDNA used as material had been derived from T cells, B-cell-depleted T cells, or PBMCs.

Under the authors' procedure: Amplification of reference gene primers provided the estimated nucleated cell counts. The protocol was immunoSEQ multiplex PCR, while the TCRdb copy is restricted to in-frame clones and leaves out a portion. The V and J calls and clone size are taken from that table; D and trimming were inferred from the DNA. In the table there are about 73,000 clones, approximately 80% of which are singletons. This CDR3 is 15 amino acids long. CDR1 SGHTA and CDR2 FQGNSA come from the germline V gene. V lost 6 bases and J lost 5; bases outside the gene matches: 10. The gene calls are TRBV7-2 and TRBJ2-1; 7 nucleotides agree with TRBD2. The sequenced sample was peripheral blood. The TCR sequence derives from a man older than 75 with active or convalescent COVID-19. The CDR3 coding sequence is TGTGCCAGCAGTCGAAGCGGGAACTACAACAATGAGCAGTTCTTC. It is translated as CASSRSGNYNNEQFF.